The next 30 T cell receptor beta chains were all read from a single sample in a study of blood T cell repertoires in COVID-19. This table comes from immunoSEQ multiplex PCR, and its TCRdb copy is limited to in-frame clones, with some not included. This sample yields 200,000 to 300,000 clones, of which approximately 88% are seen a single time; roughly 2.3% belongs to the top ten. The sample was PBMCs or T cells enriched from blood (not recorded which). Every receptor here comes from a middle-aged woman with acute COVID-19.

This clone was recorded only once. The rearrangement uses TRBV7-8 and TRBJ1-1; 7 bases are shared with TRBD1. Unmatched junction bases numbered 7, after V lost 1 base and J lost 5 bases. The CDR3 is 15 amino acids. CDR1 is SGHVS and CDR2 is FQNEAQ in the germline V gene. CDR3: CASSLEGAGGTEAFF. As DNA, the CDR3 is TGTGCCAGCAGCTTAGAGGGGGCGGGAGGGACTGAAGCTTTCTTT.

V is TRBV25-1 and J is TRBJ1-2, with TRBD1 identical over 8 bases. The length of the CDR3 is 15 residues. V lost 4 bases, J lost 2 bases, and 6 bases stayed unmatched. Germline CDR1 MGHDK, CDR2 SYGVNS. This chain's CDR3 is CASSGLRDRNYGYTF. Written as DNA, the CDR3 is TGTGCCAGCAGTGGCCTCCGGGACAGGAACTATGGCTACACCTTC.

The CDR3 here is CSAGSYNEQFF. The CDR3 bases are TGCAGTGCCGGGTCCTACAATGAGCAGTTCTTC. The chain has TRBV20-1 and TRBJ2-1; D is ambiguous. Germline V lookup: CDR1 DFQATT, CDR2 SNEGSKA (reference sequence). V was pared by 6 bases and J by 1 base, with 4 bases between. CDR3 length equals 11 residues.

This chain connects TRBV19 to TRBJ2-4; D might be TRBD1 (7 bases). Trimming pared 6 bases from V and 2 bases from J, leaving 14 bases between. The CDR3 is made up of 15 amino acids. In germline, CDR1 is LNHDA, CDR2 SQIVND (reference sequence). CDR3 amino acids: CASRSGGWSKNIQYF. The CDR3 nucleotides are TGTGCCAGTAGGTCAGGGGGGTGGTCCAAAAACATTCAGTACTTC.

V and J are TRBV6-5 and TRBJ1-2, with D unclear. The CDR3 length is 13 residues. V was pared by 8 bases and J by 2 bases, with 12 bases between. Germline lookup yields CDR1 MNHEY and CDR2 SVGAGI. This chain's CDR3 is CASHSVTNYGYTF. CDR3 coding DNA: TGTGCCAGCCATTCAGTTACCAACTATGGCTACACCTTC.

The chain joins TRBV9 to TRBJ2-1, with 7 bases fitting TRBD1. V shed 0 bases and J 7 bases; nucleotides not matched to a gene: 4. Germline V gene sequence: CDR1 SGDLS, CDR2 YYNGEE. This CDR3 comprises 14 residues. This CDR3 reads CASSVERGPNEQFF. DNA of the CDR3: TGTGCCAGCAGCGTAGAGAGGGGGCCGAATGAGCAGTTCTTC.

V and J are TRBV6-2 or TRBV6-3 and TRBJ2-3; 8 nucleotides match TRBD1. J gave up 2 bases and V 6 bases, and 7 bases lay outside the gene matches. The CDR3 extends over 15 amino acids. The germline gives CDR1 MNHEY, CDR2 SVGEGT. The CDR3 DNA reads TGTGCCAGCAGCACCGGGACAGGAGTCACAGATACGCAGTATTTT. This gives the protein CASSTGTGVTDTQYF.

The rearrangement uses TRBV2 and TRBJ1-6; D may be TRBD1 (5 bases). Germline CDR1 is SNHLY and CDR2 is FYNNEI. CDR3 length equals 17 residues. The V and J ends lost 6 bases and 0 bases respectively, with 15 bases between them. DNA for the CDR3: TGTGCCAGCAGCCCGGGGGGGGGAAGCTCCTATAATTCACCCCTCCACTTT. Translating it yields CASSPGGGSSYNSPLHF.

The chain uses TRBV19 and TRBJ1-5; D is unclear. This CDR3 spans 13 amino acids. Trimming removed 9 bases at V and 7 bases at J, with 16 bases between. The germline gives CDR1 LNHDA, CDR2 SQIVND (reference sequence). The chain's CDR3 is CASRTEGRQPQHF. The CDR3 bases are TGTGCCAGCCGTACGGAGGGTCGGCAGCCCCAGCATTTT.

The gene calls are TRBV12-5 and TRBJ2-1; 7 nucleotides agree with TRBD2. The germline V gene encodes CDR1 LGHNT and CDR2 FRNRAP. The J segment lost 6 bases and the V segment lost 0 bases, leaving 8 bases of the junction unmatched. This CDR3 region has 16 residues. The CDR3 here is CASGLVVRTSVNEQFF. Written as DNA, the CDR3 is TGTGCTAGTGGTTTGGTTGTCCGGACTAGTGTCAATGAGCAGTTCTTC.

The rearrangement joins TRBV5-4 to TRBJ2-1; 7 positions agree with TRBD1. Germline CDR1 SGHNT, CDR2 YYREEE (reference sequence). The CDR3 contains 15 residues. V trimming: 3 bases; J trimming: 3 bases; junction bases outside the gene matches: 6. CDR3 coding DNA: TGTGCCAGCAGCTATAGACAGGGAAGCTACAATGAGCAGTTCTTC. It encodes CASSYRQGSYNEQFF.

The V and J genes are TRBV6-2 or TRBV6-3 and TRBJ1-2; 7 nucleotides line up with TRBD1. The V gene's germline CDR1 is MNHEY and CDR2 SVGEGT. CDR3 length: 17 amino acids. V lost 2 bases and J lost 7; bases outside the gene matches: 16. The CDR3 DNA follows: TGTGCCAGCAGTTACGGGACAGACGTCATCGTAGCCCGTGGCTACACCTTC. Protein sequence: CASSYGTDVIVARGYTF.

The chain recombines TRBV7-8 with TRBJ2-1; TRBD2 matches at 8 bases. Germline V lookup: CDR1 SGHVS, CDR2 FQNEAQ. The CDR3 is made up of 15 amino acids. The V gene end was trimmed by 5 bases and the J gene end by 6 bases; junction bases not matched to a gene: 9. CDR3 DNA sequence: TGTGCCAGCAGCAAAGCGGGACTAGAGGCCAATGAGCAGTTCTTC. Its translation: CASSKAGLEANEQFF. Looking up the rest from reference TRBV7-8 and TRBJ2-1 gives the full variable domain: GAGVSQSPRYKVAKRGQDVALRCDPISGHVSLFWYQQALGQGPEFLTYFQNEAQLDKSGLPSDRFFAERPEGSVSTLKIQRTQQEDSAVYLCASSKAGLEANEQFFGPGTRLTVL.

V is TRBV30 and J is TRBJ1-2, with D possibly matching TRBD1 (5 bases). Germline CDR1 and CDR2: GTSNPN and SVGIG (reference sequence). V was clipped by 0 bases and J by 1 base, with 6 bases between them. CDR3 length equals 13 residues. The CDR3 DNA sequence: TGTGCCTGGAGTGTAGGGGTTAACTATGGCTACACCTTC. As protein: CAWSVGVNYGYTF.

The chain joins TRBV30 to TRBJ1-1; the D gene is possibly TRBD1 (6 bases). Trimming removed 1 base from V and 1 base from J, with 7 bases in between. The germline CDR1 and CDR2 sequences are GTSNPN and SVGIG (reference sequence). This CDR3 is built from 13 residues. CDR3 nucleotides: TGTGCCTGGAGTGACAGGGCGAACACTGAAGCTTTCTTT. Protein product: CAWSDRANTEAFF. Supplemented by reference TRBV30 and TRBJ1-1, the full variable domain reads SQTIHQWPATLVQPVGSPLSLECTVEGTSNPNLYWYRQAAGRGLQLLFYSVGIGQISSEVPQNLSASRPQDRQFILSSKKLLLSDSGFYLCAWSDRANTEAFFGQGTRLTVV.

This clone showed up just once. The rearrangement joins TRBV5-6 to TRBJ1-4; TRBD1 agrees at 7 bases. Germline V lookup: CDR1 SGHDT, CDR2 YYEEEE. J was trimmed by 8 bases and V by 3 bases; bases with no gene match: 10. This CDR3 has 15 residues. CDR3 DNA: TGTGCCAGCAGCTACACGGGACAGATCCGAGAAAAACTGTTTTTT. It is translated as CASSYTGQIREKLFF.

This clone was observed a single time. CDR3 amino acids: CASSQDTAFNQPQHF. In nucleotides, the CDR3 is TGTGCCAGCAGCCAGGACACCGCCTTCAATCAGCCCCAGCATTTT. V and J are TRBV3-1 (or the pseudogene TRBV3-2) and TRBJ1-5, with D possibly matching TRBD1 (5 bases). The V and J ends lost 3 bases and 3 bases respectively, with 12 bases between them. Germline CDR1 and CDR2: LGHDT and YNNKEL (reference sequence). There are 15 residues in the CDR3.

This chain links TRBV6-5 with TRBJ2-7; 7 bases fit TRBD2. The CDR3 is 11 residues long. Germline V CDR1 and CDR2: MNHEY, SVGAGI. V was clipped by 6 bases and J by 9 bases; unmatched bases: 5. For the CDR3, the DNA is TGTGCCAGCAGCCAACCGGGAGGGCAGTACTTC. Protein sequence: CASSQPGGQYF.

This chain uses TRBV10-3 with TRBJ1-1, with D hard to call. The germline V gene has CDR1 ENHRY and CDR2 SYGVKD. V lost 4 bases and J lost 6, with 9 bases in between. This CDR3 has 12 amino acids. The CDR3 is CAISGEVAEAFF. The CDR3 DNA sequence: TGTGCCATCAGTGGGGAGGTGGCTGAAGCTTTCTTT.

V and J are TRBV28 and TRBJ1-4; no clear D. The CDR3 has 14 residues. V gave up 6 bases and J gave up 5 bases, with 13 bases separating them. Germline CDR1 MDHEN, CDR2 SYDVKM. CDR3 in amino acids: CASRYRTQNEKLFF. The CDR3 bases are TGTGCCAGCAGGTACCGGACTCAGAATGAAAAACTGTTTTTT.

The chain combines TRBV12-3 or TRBV12-4 with TRBJ1-3; 7 nucleotides align to TRBD1. V shed 5 bases, J shed 2 bases, and the junction held 0 bases outside the gene matches. The CDR3 covers 13 residues. For the CDR3, the DNA is TGTGCCAGCAGTACAGGGGCTGGAAACACCATATATTTT. Its protein is CASSTGAGNTIYF.

CDR3 DNA sequence: TGTGCCAGTAGTATACGGGGGGCCTGGAACACTGAAGCTTTCTTT. Protein sequence: CASSIRGAWNTEAFF. The chain carries TRBV19 and TRBJ1-1; D is perhaps TRBD1 (6 bases). The CDR3 is 15 amino acids. V was clipped by 2 bases and J by 1 base, with 11 bases between them. Germline values: CDR1 LNHDA, CDR2 SQIVND (reference sequence).

Points on this clone: This same CDR3 is encoded by further DNA sequences in the sample. The chain has TRBV12-3 or TRBV12-4 and TRBJ1-1; D perhaps matches TRBD1 (6 bases). Trimming shortened V by 6 bases and J by 1 base, and 9 bases separated the two germline ends. CDR3 size: 13 residues. The CDR3 is CASSLTGNTEAFF. The CDR3 nucleotides read TGTGCCAGCAGCCTGACAGGGAACACTGAAGCTTTCTTT.

The chain combines TRBV7-9 with TRBJ2-7, with a possible D match to TRBD1 (6 bases). This CDR3 is built from 15 residues. Trimming removed 3 bases from V and 0 bases from J, with 12 bases in between. CDR1 and CDR2 (germline): SEHNR, FQNEAQ (reference sequence). The CDR3 reads CASSFPGAPSYEQYF. CDR3 DNA sequence: TGTGCCAGCAGCTTTCCAGGGGCCCCCTCCTACGAGCAGTACTTC.

Worth noting for this clone: A read error may produce the germline difference seen at one junction end. The J gene is TRBJ2-2, the V gene TRBV7-7, with a tentative D call TRBD2 (6 bases). Looked up from germline, CDR1 is SSHAT and CDR2 is FNYEAQ (reference sequence). The CDR3 contains 15 residues. The CDR3 DNA sequence: TGTGCTAGCAGCTTAGTTAGCGGGAACACCGGGGAGCTGTTTTTT. It specifies CASSLVSGNTGELFF.

This clone was picked up one time. This chain joins TRBV10-2 and TRBJ1-1; D possibly corresponds to TRBD1 (5 bases). CDR3 length: 13 amino acids. Trimming took 6 bases from V and 1 from J, leaving 9 bases between them. The V gene's germline CDR1 is WSHSY and CDR2 SAAADI. CDR3 region: CASRVTANTEAFF. CDR3 DNA sequence: TGCGCCAGCAGGGTGACAGCGAACACTGAAGCTTTCTTT.

The rearrangement joins TRBV11-2 to TRBJ2-1; D not certain. The CDR3 is 15 residues long. Per germline, CDR1 SGHAT and CDR2 FQNNGV. V was cut by 0 bases and J by 1 base, with 7 bases left in between. CDR3 residues: CASSLDNGSYNEQFF. In nucleotides, the CDR3 is TGTGCCAGCAGCTTAGATAACGGGTCCTACAATGAGCAGTTCTTC. Combining the CDR3 with reference TRBV11-2 and TRBJ2-1 gives the whole variable domain EAGVAQSPRYKIIEKRQSVAFWCNPISGHATLYWYQQILGQGPKLLIQFQNNGVVDDSQLPKDRFSAERLKGVDSTLKIQPAKLEDSAVYLCASSLDNGSYNEQFFGPGTRLTVL.

The rearrangement links TRBV6-5 to TRBJ1-1; 8 bases fit TRBD1. The CDR3 spans 15 residues. V was clipped by 9 bases and J by 5 bases; unmatched bases: 14. In germline, CDR1 is MNHEY, CDR2 SVGAGI. CDR3 DNA sequence: TGTGCCAGGAGCCCCCCCAGGGGGCTTGGGACTGAAGCTTTCTTT. It is translated as CARSPPRGLGTEAFF.

V usage is TRBV29-1 and J usage is TRBJ2-6; a possible D gene is TRBD2 (5 bases). The length of the CDR3 is 14 residues. Per germline, CDR1 SQVTM and CDR2 ANQGSEA. Trimming shortened V by 2 bases and J by 4 bases, and 9 bases separated the two germline ends. The CDR3 nucleotides are TGCAGCGTTGAAACAGCGGAAGGGGCCAACGTCCTGACTTTC. It yields the protein CSVETAEGANVLTF.

This chain uses TRBV6-1 with TRBJ1-2; D remains unclear. CDR3 length equals 14 residues. Between the trimmed V and J ends, which lost 2 bases and 4 bases, there was a span of 11 bases. The germline gives CDR1 MNHNS, CDR2 SASEGT. The CDR3 region is CASSESGLIYGYTF. The CDR3 coding sequence is TGTGCCAGCAGTGAATCGGGGTTGATCTATGGCTACACCTTC.